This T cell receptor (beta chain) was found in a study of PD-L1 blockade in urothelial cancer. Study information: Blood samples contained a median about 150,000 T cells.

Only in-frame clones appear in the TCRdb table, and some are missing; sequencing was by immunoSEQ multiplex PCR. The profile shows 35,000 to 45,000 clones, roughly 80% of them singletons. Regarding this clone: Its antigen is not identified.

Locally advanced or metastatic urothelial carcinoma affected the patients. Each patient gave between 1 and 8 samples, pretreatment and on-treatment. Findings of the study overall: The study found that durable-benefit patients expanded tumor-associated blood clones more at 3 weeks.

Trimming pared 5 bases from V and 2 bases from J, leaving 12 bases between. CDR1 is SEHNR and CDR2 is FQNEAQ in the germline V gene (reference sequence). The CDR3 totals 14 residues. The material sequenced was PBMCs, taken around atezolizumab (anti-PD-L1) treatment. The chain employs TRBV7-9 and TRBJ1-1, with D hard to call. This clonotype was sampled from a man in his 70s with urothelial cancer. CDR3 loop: CASSLQQRNTEAFF. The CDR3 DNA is TGTGCCAGCAGCCTCCAACAGAGAAACACTGAAGCTTTCTTT.